A selection of T cell receptor beta chains follows, all from one sample in a study of Graves' ophthalmopathy and Graves' hyperthyroidism. TCRdb redid the calling of the multiplex PCR reads with MiXCR, one entry per CDR3 protein. The table includes approximately 640,000 distinct CDR3 sequences, just over 40% detected once. Sequenced sample: peripheral blood. The receptors come from an adult man with Graves' ophthalmopathy. Both conserved end residues are part of each CDR3. The D gene is left open where the match is weak. Size is omitted from some rows. Given values are once, few, many or a class for expanded clones.

v_call: TRBV6-1
j_call: TRBJ1-1
d_call: .
clone_size: many
cdr3_aa: CANRKGRETEAFF
cdr3_nt: TGTGCCAATCGGAAGGGTCGGGAAACTGAAGCTTTCTTT

v_call: TRBV20-1
j_call: TRBJ2-7
d_call: .
clone_size: .
cdr3_aa: CSASDYSKDNEQYF
cdr3_nt: TGCAGTGCTAGTGACTATTCCAAAGACAACGAGCAGTACTTC

v_call: TRBV29-1
j_call: TRBJ2-7
d_call: .
clone_size: many
cdr3_aa: CSCWLANEQYF
cdr3_nt: TGCAGCTGCTGGCTAGCGAACGAGCAGTACTTC

v_call: TRBV11-2
j_call: TRBJ2-7
d_call: .
clone_size: .
cdr3_aa: CASSMGGAVRDEQYF
cdr3_nt: TGTGCCAGCAGCATGGGGGGGGCTGTCAGGGACGAGCAGTACTTC

v_call: TRBV5-1
j_call: TRBJ2-7
d_call: .
clone_size: many
cdr3_aa: CASSTGGGSYEQYF
cdr3_nt: TGCGCCAGCAGCACTGGTGGCGGTTCCTACGAGCAGTACTTC

v_call: TRBV10-2
j_call: TRBJ2-7
d_call: .
clone_size: .
cdr3_aa: CASVEIRAYEQYF
cdr3_nt: TGCGCCAGCGTTGAGATCAGGGCCTACGAGCAGTACTTC

v_call: TRBV5-8
j_call: TRBJ1-1
d_call: .
clone_size: many
cdr3_aa: CASSLEVWSEAFF
cdr3_nt: TGTGCCAGCAGCTTGGAGGTTTGGAGTGAAGCTTTCTTT

v_call: TRBV19
j_call: TRBJ1-4
d_call: .
clone_size: many
cdr3_aa: CASTGIRGSGRTANEKLFF
cdr3_nt: TGTGCCAGTACCGGAATCCGAGGATCCGGCCGAACAGCTAATGAAAAACTGTTTTTT

v_call: TRBV29-1
j_call: TRBJ2-7
d_call: .
clone_size: many
cdr3_aa: CSGLGGASYEQYF
cdr3_nt: TGCAGCGGATTGGGTGGGGCCTCATACGAGCAGTACTTC

v_call: TRBV7-2
j_call: TRBJ2-7
d_call: .
clone_size: .
cdr3_aa: CASSLGQDRIIPTGPDEQYF
cdr3_nt: TGTGCCAGCAGCTTAGGCCAAGATCGAATAATCCCGACGGGCCCCGACGAGCAGTACTTC

v_call: TRBV15
j_call: TRBJ1-1
d_call: .
clone_size: .
cdr3_aa: CATSRYWGAFSAFF
cdr3_nt: TGTGCCACCAGCAGATACTGGGGGGCTTTTTCAGCTTTCTTT

v_call: TRBV29-1
j_call: TRBJ2-5
d_call: .
clone_size: many
cdr3_aa: CSVPSRSGETQYF
cdr3_nt: TGCAGCGTCCCCTCGAGGAGCGGGGAGACCCAGTACTTC

v_call: TRBV6-1
j_call: TRBJ2-5
d_call: .
clone_size: .
cdr3_aa: CASRGLAQETQYF
cdr3_nt: TGTGCCAGCAGAGGACTCGCTCAAGAGACCCAGTACTTC

v_call: TRBV29-1
j_call: TRBJ2-5
d_call: TRBD2
clone_size: .
cdr3_aa: CSVGSLRGGAQYF
cdr3_nt: TGCAGCGTGGGCAGTCTTCGTGGGGGGGCCCAGTACTTC